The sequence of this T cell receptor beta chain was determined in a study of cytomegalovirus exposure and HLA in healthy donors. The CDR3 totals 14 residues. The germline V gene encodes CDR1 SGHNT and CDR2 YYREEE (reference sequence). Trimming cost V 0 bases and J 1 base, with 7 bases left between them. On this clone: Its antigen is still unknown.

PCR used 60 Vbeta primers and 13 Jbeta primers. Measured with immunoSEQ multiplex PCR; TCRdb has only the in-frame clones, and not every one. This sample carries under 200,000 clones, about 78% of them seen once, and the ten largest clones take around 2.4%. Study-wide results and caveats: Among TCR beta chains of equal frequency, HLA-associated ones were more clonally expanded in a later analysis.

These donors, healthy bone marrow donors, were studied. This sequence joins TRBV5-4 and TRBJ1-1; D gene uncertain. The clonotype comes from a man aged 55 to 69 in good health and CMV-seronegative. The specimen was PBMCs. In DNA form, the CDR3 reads TGTGCCAGCAGCTTGGGGCCCTCGAACACTGAAGCTTTCTTT. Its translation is CASSLGPSNTEAFF.